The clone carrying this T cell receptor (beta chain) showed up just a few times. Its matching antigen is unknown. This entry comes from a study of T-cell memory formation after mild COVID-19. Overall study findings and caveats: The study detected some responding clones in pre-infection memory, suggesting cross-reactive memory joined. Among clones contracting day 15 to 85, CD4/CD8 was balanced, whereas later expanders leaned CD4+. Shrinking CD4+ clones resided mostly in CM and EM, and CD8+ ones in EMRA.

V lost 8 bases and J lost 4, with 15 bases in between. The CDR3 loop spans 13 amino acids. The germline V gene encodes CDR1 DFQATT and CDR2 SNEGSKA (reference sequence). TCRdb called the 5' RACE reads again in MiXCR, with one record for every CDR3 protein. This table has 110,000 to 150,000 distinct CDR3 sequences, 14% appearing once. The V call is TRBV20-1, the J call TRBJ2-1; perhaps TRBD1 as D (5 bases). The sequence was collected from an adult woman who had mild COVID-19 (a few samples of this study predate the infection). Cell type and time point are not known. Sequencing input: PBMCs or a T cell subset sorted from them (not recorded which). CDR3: CSRGSIGYNEQFF. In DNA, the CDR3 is TGCAGTAGGGGTAGCATAGGGTACAATGAGCAGTTCTTC.